These T cell receptor beta chains were read from a single sample in a study of patients and donors after allogeneic stem cell transplantation. TCRdb passed the RT-PCR reads through MiXCR, listing each CDR3 protein once. Altogether about a million distinct CDR3 sequences are present, more than 15% being singletons, with the ten largest covering roughly 6%. Sequenced sample: blood, either unsorted or a sorted T cell fraction (not recorded which). Receptors were obtained from a human donor who was either an allogeneic HSCT recipient or a stem cell or donor lymphocyte infusion donor (not recorded which). It is not recorded whose cells these are; they may come from a transplant donor. Each CDR3 is given with its conserved first and last residue. The D gene is left open where the match is weak.

v_call,cdr3_length,d_call,cdr3_aa
TRBV29-1,14,NA,CSVGRGRRNTEAFF
TRBV7-2,15,NA,CASSSRPTQGDTQYF
TRBV9,18,NA,CASSGGWVAGAFLNEQFF
TRBV12-3/TRBV12-4,14,NA,CASSPGNVNSPLHF
TRBV4-3,16,NA,CASSQDQGPRIYEQYF
TRBV5-6,16,TRBD2,CASSLAGLAANNEQFF
TRBV27,15,NA,CASTNIGGISTEAFF
TRBV11-1,16,NA,CASRKTGTQSSYEQYF
TRBV20-1,13,TRBD1,CSAPVTGDYGYTF
TRBV6-1,16,TRBD2,CASRESGLAGVSEQYF
TRBV20-1,15,TRBD1,CSARVPGTGSQPQHF
TRBV25-1,16,TRBD2,CASSDQTSVASNEQFF
TRBV4-1,15,NA,CASSQGGDPRGELFF
TRBV6-2/TRBV6-3,13,NA,CASSYGPAYEQYF
TRBV7-9,15,TRBD1,CASSLLTGQGNGYTF
TRBV27,15,TRBD1,CASSYKTQGPYEQYF
TRBV9,16,TRBD1,CASSATTGTPYYEQYF
TRBV5-1,15,TRBD2,CASSSPGRVTGELFF
TRBV7-9,15,TRBD1,CASSAQTGIDTEAFF
TRBV20-1,16,NA,CSATRPGQKGADTQYF
TRBV6-1,14,NA,CAGTREAGFNEQFF
TRBV18,15,NA,CASSPPMGEPYEQYF
TRBV20-1,15,TRBD1,CSARENTGATYGYTF
TRBV5-4,12,NA,CASREQNTEAFF
TRBV5-8,15,NA,CARQLGYTLQETQYF
TRBV9,16,TRBD1,CASSPTGGMGGETQYF
TRBV3-1,14,NA,CASSQDKGNQPQHF
TRBV12-3/TRBV12-4,13,NA,CASSLSTHTEAFF
TRBV10-3,15,TRBD1,CAIQRTGYGNYGYTF
TRBV6-5,15,TRBD1,CASSYSAQGADTQYF
TRBV20-1,11,NA,CSASRNTEAFF
TRBV20-1,18,TRBD2,CSARDPTPGLAYQETQYF
TRBV24-1,14,NA,CATSDFARNYGYTF
TRBV5-1,15,NA,CASSLYASFQETQYF
TRBV20-1,15,TRBD2,CSARSGGSSFLEQFF
TRBV20-1,14,TRBD1,CSARDNRGLFIAFF
TRBV25-1,18,TRBD2,CASSGQTSGRANTGELFF
TRBV5-1,15,NA,CASTTTASGANVLTF
TRBV11-2,18,TRBD2,CASSLPLDAAGYYNEQFF
TRBV29-1,13,NA,CSVLGPNTGELFF
TRBV12-3/TRBV12-4,12,NA,CASSSDRYGYTF
TRBV28,12,NA,CASKKKLARQFF